These T cell receptor beta chains were read from a single sample in a study of identical twins. MiXCR, run by TCRdb on the 5' RACE reads, gives a single entry per CDR3 protein. The repertoire has 100,000 to 110,000 distinct CDR3 sequences, 5.9% of them found once; the top ten carry 9.5% to 15%. Specimen: memory T cells sorted from blood. Every receptor here comes from a woman aged 45 to 65 in good health. CDR3s include the opening cysteine and the closing phenylalanine or tryptophan. Fields, in order: CDR3 length, V gene, clone size, D gene, J gene, CDR3 protein, CDR3 DNA. A D gene is named only where the DNA matches it firmly. The listing skips clone size in some rows; elsewhere it reads once, few, many or a size class.

14	TRBV7-8	many	.	TRBJ1-3	CASSRGSSGNTIYF	TGTGCCAGCAGCCGCGGGAGCTCTGGAAACACCATATATTTT
16	TRBV12-3/TRBV12-4	.	TRBD2	TRBJ2-1	CASSAPGGDRIIGQFF	TGTGCCAGCAGTGCGCCCGGGGGGGATAGAATAATCGGGCAGTTCTTC
13	TRBV12-3/TRBV12-4	many	.	TRBJ2-2	CASSLSEFGELFF	TGTGCCAGCAGTTTATCAGAGTTCGGGGAGCTGTTTTTT
16	TRBV14	few	.	TRBJ2-3	CASSRVWGEGTDTQYF	TGTGCCAGCAGTCGAGTGTGGGGAGAGGGCACAGATACGCAGTATTTT
16	TRBV5-1	.	.	TRBJ2-7	CASSFGAGQRTYEQYF	TGCGCCAGCAGTTTCGGCGCGGGACAGAGGACCTACGAGCAGTACTTC
15	TRBV4-2	many	.	TRBJ2-3	CASSPDPATGNTQYF	TGTGCCAGCAGCCCAGACCCCGCAACGGGTAATACGCAGTATTTT
13	TRBV29-1	many	TRBD2	TRBJ2-5	CSGSSGWGETQYF	TGCAGCGGTAGTAGCGGGTGGGGAGAGACCCAGTACTTC
14	TRBV29-1	many	TRBD1	TRBJ2-5	CSARQGSGQETQYF	TGCAGCGCGAGACAGGGATCCGGCCAAGAGACCCAGTACTTC
13	TRBV11-2	many	.	TRBJ2-5	CASSPSGERTQYF	TGTGCCAGCAGCCCCTCGGGGGAGAGAACCCAGTACTTC
19	TRBV12-3/TRBV12-4	many	TRBD2	TRBJ2-4	CASSLVTSGTALAKNIQYF	TGTGCCAGCAGTTTAGTGACTAGCGGGACGGCCCTAGCCAAAAACATTCAGTACTTC
14	TRBV15	few	TRBD2	TRBJ2-1	CATSPWGGEGEQFF	TGTGCCACCAGCCCCTGGGGAGGGGAAGGGGAGCAGTTCTTC
18	TRBV18	many	.	TRBJ1-5	CASSPRRLSEGFNQPQHF	TGTGCCAGCTCACCACGGAGACTTTCGGAGGGGTTTAATCAGCCCCAGCATTTT
14	TRBV12-5	many	.	TRBJ1-5	CASGLAAGRQPQHF	TGTGCTAGTGGTTTAGCGGCAGGAAGGCAGCCCCAGCATTTT
13	TRBV6-6	.	.	TRBJ2-1	CASAGSSYNEQFF	TGTGCCAGCGCGGGGTCCTCCTACAATGAGCAGTTCTTC
13	TRBV29-1	few	.	TRBJ1-2	CSVVQGSNYGYTF	TGCAGCGTTGTCCAGGGATCCAACTATGGCTACACCTTC
20	TRBV11-2	many	TRBD2	TRBJ2-2	CASSLGVRGLARPSTGELFF	TGTGCCAGCAGCTTAGGGGTCAGGGGACTAGCACGCCCGAGCACCGGGGAGCTGTTTTTT
11	TRBV29-1	many	.	TRBJ2-3	CSVVIGDTQYF	TGCAGCGTTGTCATCGGGGATACGCAGTATTTT
12	TRBV6-1	.	.	TRBJ2-3	CASRMDGYTQYF	TGTGCCAGCAGGATGGACGGATATACGCAGTATTTT
14	TRBV12-3/TRBV12-4	many	TRBD2	TRBJ2-1	CAVGSDGRANEQFF	TGTGCCGTGGGATCCGACGGGAGGGCGAATGAGCAGTTCTTC
17	TRBV3-1	many	TRBD2	TRBJ2-2	CASSRKPGLPNTGELFF	TGTGCCAGCAGCCGCAAACCGGGACTACCCAACACCGGGGAGCTGTTTTTT
14	TRBV20-1	many	TRBD1	TRBJ1-5	CSAKGQGTGQPQHF	TGCAGTGCTAAGGGACAGGGGACAGGTCAGCCCCAGCATTTT
13	TRBV11-2	many	.	TRBJ2-3	CASSFPPPASQYF	TGTGCCAGCAGCTTCCCCCCCCCGGCCTCGCAGTATTTT
16	TRBV7-7	many	TRBD2	TRBJ2-1	CASSLALAAGVNEQFF	TGTGCTAGCAGCTTAGCTCTAGCTGCGGGAGTCAATGAGCAGTTCTTC
12	TRBV11-3	few	.	TRBJ2-2	CASTPGAGELFF	TGTGCCAGCACTCCGGGGGCCGGGGAGCTGTTTTTT
14	TRBV5-5	many	.	TRBJ1-1	CASSFSTGDTEAFF	TGTGCCAGCAGCTTTTCGACGGGTGATACTGAAGCTTTCTTT
13	TRBV11-2	.	.	TRBJ1-2	CASTISSNNGYTF	TGTGCCAGCACCATCAGCAGTAATAATGGCTACACCTTC
18	TRBV6-5	many	.	TRBJ2-1	CASSLRGQIHLAYNEQFF	TGTGCCAGCAGCCTCAGGGGACAAATCCACCTTGCCTACAATGAGCAGTTCTTC